What follows is one TCR beta chain and its context. People who had autoimmune disease history or systemic immunosuppression were excluded. The source of the sample is a study of OX40 agonist ivuxolimab in advanced cancers. In the study overall: Given to patients was ivuxolimab, an agonistic anti-OX40 (CD134) antibody.

Germline V gives CDR1 SGHRS, CDR2 YFSETQ. The CDR3 runs 14 residues. J lost 10 bases, V lost 4 bases, and 11 bases had no gene match. Repertoires were generated with immunoSEQ multiplex PCR, while TCRdb's copy carries only in-frame clones and drops some. The sample holds roughly 86,000 clones, 90% seen once. This receptor was taken from an adult with an advanced solid tumor such as melanoma, head and neck, liver or kidney cancer. The gene calls are TRBV5-1 and TRBJ1-1; 9 positions agree with TRBD1. The sample here was CD4+ or CD8+ T cells sorted from blood, taken in a trial of the OX40 agonist ivuxolimab. The CDR3 DNA is TGCGCCAGCAGCACCGGACAGGGGTGGGTGGGAGCTTTCTTT. As protein: CASSTGQGWVGAFF.